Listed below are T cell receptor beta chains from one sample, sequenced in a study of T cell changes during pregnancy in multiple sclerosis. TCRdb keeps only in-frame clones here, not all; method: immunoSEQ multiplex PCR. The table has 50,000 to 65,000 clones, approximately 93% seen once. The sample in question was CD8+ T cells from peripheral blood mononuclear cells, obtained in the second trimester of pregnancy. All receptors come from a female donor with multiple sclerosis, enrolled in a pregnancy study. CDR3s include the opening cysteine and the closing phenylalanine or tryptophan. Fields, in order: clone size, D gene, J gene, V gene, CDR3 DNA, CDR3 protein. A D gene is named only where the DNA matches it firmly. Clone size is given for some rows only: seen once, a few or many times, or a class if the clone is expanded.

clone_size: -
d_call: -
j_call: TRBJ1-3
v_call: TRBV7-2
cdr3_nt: TGTGCCAGCAGCCAAGGTTCTCCGGGGTCAGGAAACACCATATATTTT
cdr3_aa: CASSQGSPGSGNTIYF

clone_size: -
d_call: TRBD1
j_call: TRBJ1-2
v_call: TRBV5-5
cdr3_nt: TGTGCCAGCAGCACGGGACAGGGGATAGGTGGCTACACCTTC
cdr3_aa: CASSTGQGIGGYTF

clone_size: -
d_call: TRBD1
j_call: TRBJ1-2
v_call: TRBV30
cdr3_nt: TGTGCCTGGAGTCTAGGGACAGGGGGCGACTATGGCTACACCTTC
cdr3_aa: CAWSLGTGGDYGYTF

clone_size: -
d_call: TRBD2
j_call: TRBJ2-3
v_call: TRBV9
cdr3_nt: TGTGCCAGCAGCGATGGGACTAGTGGTGGATATACGCAGTATTTT
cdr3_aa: CASSDGTSGGYTQYF

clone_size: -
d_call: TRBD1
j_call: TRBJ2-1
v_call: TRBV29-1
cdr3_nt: TGCAGCGCACCTTTTCGGACAGGGGGCCTCAATGAGCAGTTCTTC
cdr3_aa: CSAPFRTGGLNEQFF

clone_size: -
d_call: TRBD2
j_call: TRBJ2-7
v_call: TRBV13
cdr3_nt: TGTGCCAGCAGCTTAGGCCAGGGTAGCACTAGCGGAATCTCCTACGAGCAGTACTTC
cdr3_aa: CASSLGQGSTSGISYEQYF

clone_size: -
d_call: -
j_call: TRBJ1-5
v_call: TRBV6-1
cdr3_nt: TGTGCCAGCAGTGAATCGACAGGCACCAATCAGCCCCAGCATTTT
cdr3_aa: CASSESTGTNQPQHF

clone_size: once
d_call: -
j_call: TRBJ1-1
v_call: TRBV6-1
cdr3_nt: TGTGCCAGCAGTGATAGCCTCTCTGGAACTGCTTTCTTT
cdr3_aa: CASSDSLSGTAFF

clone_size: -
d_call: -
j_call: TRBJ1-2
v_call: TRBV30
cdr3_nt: TGTGCCTGGAGTCCTTCAGATGGCTACACCTTC
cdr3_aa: CAWSPSDGYTF

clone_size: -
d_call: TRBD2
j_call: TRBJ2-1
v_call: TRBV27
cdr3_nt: TGTGCCAGCGGAAAGCGGGAGAGCTCCTACAATGAGCAGTTCTTC
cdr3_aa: CASGKRESSYNEQFF

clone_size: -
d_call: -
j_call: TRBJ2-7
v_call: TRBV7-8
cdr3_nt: TGTGCCAGCAGCCTCTCCGCGTCCTACGAGCAGTACTTC
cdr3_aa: CASSLSASYEQYF

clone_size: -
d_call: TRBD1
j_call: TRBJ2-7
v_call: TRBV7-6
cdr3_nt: TGTGCCAGCAGCACTCGACAGGGCGGAAACGAGCAGTACTTC
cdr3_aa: CASSTRQGGNEQYF

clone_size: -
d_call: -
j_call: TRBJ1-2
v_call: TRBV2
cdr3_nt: TGTGCCAGCAGTGATAGGGCAGTCACCAGGGACTATGGCTACACCTTC
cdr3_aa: CASSDRAVTRDYGYTF

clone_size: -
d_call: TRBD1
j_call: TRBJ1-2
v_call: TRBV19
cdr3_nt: TGTGCCAGTAGCAATCCCCGGGGACAGGGCTATGGCTACACCTTC
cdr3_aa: CASSNPRGQGYGYTF

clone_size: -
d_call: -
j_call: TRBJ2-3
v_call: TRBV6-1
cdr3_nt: TGTGCCAGCAGTGAAAGGCAGGCGCAGTATTTT
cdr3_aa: CASSERQAQYF

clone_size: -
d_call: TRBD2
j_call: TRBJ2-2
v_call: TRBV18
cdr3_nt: TGTGCCAGCTCACCACCCCAGCGGGAGCTGACCGGGGAGCTGTTTTTT
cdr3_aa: CASSPPQRELTGELFF

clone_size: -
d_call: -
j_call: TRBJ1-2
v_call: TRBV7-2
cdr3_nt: TGTGCCAGCAGCTTAGATGTCGTGGTTTACAGTTATCGGGACTACACCTTC
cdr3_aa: CASSLDVVVYSYRDYTF

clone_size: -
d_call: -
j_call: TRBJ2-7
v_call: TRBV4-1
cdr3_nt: TGCGCCAGCAGCCAAGAAGGAGGGACTGCCTACGAGCAGTACTTC
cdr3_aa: CASSQEGGTAYEQYF

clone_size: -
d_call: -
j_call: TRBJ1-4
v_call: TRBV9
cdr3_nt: TGTGCCAGCAGCGTAGATGACGCGGGAGCCCTCAGAAAACTGTTTTTT
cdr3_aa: CASSVDDAGALRKLFF

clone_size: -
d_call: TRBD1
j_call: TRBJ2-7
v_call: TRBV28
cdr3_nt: TGTGCCAGCAGTCCTACTATCCGGGACAGGGACTACGAGCAGTACTTC
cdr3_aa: CASSPTIRDRDYEQYF

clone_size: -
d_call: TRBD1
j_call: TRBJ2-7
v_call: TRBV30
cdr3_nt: TGTGCCTGGGACCTGACAGGGGGCCCGGTCGAGCAGTACTTC
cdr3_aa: CAWDLTGGPVEQYF

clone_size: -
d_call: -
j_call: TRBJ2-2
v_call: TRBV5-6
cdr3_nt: TGTGCCAGCAGCCGCCCAGGGAACGGTTTCACCGGGGAGCTGTTTTTT
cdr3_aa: CASSRPGNGFTGELFF

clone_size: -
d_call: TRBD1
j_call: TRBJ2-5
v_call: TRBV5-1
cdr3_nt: TGCGCCAGCAGCTTGGTTCGACAGGGGGCATACCAAGAGACCCAGTACTTC
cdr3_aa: CASSLVRQGAYQETQYF

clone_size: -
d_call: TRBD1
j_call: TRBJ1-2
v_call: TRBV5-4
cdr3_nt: TGTGCCAGCAGCTCCGGGACAGGGGGGCCAAATGACTATGGCTACACCTTC
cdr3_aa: CASSSGTGGPNDYGYTF

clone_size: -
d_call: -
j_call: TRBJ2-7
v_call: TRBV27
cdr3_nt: TGTGCCAGTTCCTCCCGACTGACGACCTACGAGCAGTACTTC
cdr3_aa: CASSSRLTTYEQYF

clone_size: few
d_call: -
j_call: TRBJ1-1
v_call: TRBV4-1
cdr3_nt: TGCGCCAGCAGCCAGGCGGGAACAGGTGGGAACACTGAAGCTTTCTTT
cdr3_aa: CASSQAGTGGNTEAFF

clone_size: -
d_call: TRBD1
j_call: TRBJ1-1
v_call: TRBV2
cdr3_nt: TGTGCCAGCAGTCGACAGGGGAACACTGAAGCTTTCTTT
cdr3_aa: CASSRQGNTEAFF

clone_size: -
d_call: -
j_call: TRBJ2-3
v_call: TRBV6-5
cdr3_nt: TGTGCCAGCAGTTATACGGGGGACACAGATACGCAGTATTTT
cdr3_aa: CASSYTGDTDTQYF

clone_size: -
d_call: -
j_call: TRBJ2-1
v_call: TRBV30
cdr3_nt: TGTGCCTGGAGAGAGGGGGGGGCACTTCACAATGAGCAGTTCTTC
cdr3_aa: CAWREGGALHNEQFF

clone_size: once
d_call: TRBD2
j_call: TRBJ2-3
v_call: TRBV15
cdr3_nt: TGTGCCACCAGCAGAGCTGCGGGAGGAGGCACAGATACGCAGTATTTT
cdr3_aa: CATSRAAGGGTDTQYF

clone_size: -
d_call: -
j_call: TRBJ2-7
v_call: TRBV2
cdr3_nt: TGTGCCAGCAGTGGACTCAGGACTGCCGAGCAGTACTTC
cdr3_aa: CASSGLRTAEQYF

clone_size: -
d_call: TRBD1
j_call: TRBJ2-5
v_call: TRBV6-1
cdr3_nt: TGTGCCAGCAGTGAAGCGAGGGGGCTGTGGGAGACCCAGTACTTC
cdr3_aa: CASSEARGLWETQYF

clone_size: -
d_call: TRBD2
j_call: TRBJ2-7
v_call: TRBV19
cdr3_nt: TGTGCCAGTAGTACGGCAAGCGGGAGTCTGGGCTACGAGCAGTACTTC
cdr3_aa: CASSTASGSLGYEQYF

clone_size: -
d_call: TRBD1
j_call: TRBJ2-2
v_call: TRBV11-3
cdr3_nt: TGTGCCAGCAGCTTAGCGGGTGGGACAGGGAAAGCCGGGGAGCTGTTTTTT
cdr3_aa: CASSLAGGTGKAGELFF

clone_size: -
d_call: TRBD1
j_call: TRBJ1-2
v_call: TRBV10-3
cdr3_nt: TGTGCCATCAGTGAGCAGGGGGGAACCCCCTATGGCTACACCTTC
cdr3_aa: CAISEQGGTPYGYTF

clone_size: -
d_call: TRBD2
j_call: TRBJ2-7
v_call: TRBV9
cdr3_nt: TGTGCCACCCCAACTTGGTGGGGGAGGGCCCACGAGCAGTACTTC
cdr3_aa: CATPTWWGRAHEQYF

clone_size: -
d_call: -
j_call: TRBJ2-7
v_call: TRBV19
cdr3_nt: TGTGCCAGTAGTACCAGACAGGTTTCCTACGAGCAGTACTTC
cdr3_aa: CASSTRQVSYEQYF

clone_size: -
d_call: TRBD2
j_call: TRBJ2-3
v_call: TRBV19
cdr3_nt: TGTGCCAGTACAAAATTCTACCTAGCGGAACACACAGATACGCAGTATTTT
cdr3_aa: CASTKFYLAEHTDTQYF

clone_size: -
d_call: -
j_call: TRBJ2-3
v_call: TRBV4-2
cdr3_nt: TGTGCCAGCAGCCAAGATTTCCGGGAAGGCAGAGATACGCAGTATTTT
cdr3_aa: CASSQDFREGRDTQYF

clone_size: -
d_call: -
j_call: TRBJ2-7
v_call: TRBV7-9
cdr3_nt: TGTGCCAGCAGCTTACTAGAAAGCTACGAGCAGTACTTC
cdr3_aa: CASSLLESYEQYF

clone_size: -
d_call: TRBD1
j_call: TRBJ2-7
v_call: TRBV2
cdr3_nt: TGTGCCAGCAGGGAACGGTCCGGGACAGGGGGCTACGAGCAGTACTTC
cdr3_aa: CASRERSGTGGYEQYF

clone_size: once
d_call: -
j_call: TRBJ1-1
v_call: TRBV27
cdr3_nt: TGTGCCAGCAGTGGGGGGTTGTTGAACACTGAAGCTTTCTTT
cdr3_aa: CASSGGLLNTEAFF

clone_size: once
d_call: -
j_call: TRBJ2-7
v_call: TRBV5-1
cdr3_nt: TGCGCCAGCAGCTCCGCCGGGGGGCCTCGGGCCGAGCAGTACTTC
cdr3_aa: CASSSAGGPRAEQYF

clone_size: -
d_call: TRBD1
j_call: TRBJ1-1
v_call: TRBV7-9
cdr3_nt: TGTGCCAGCAGCGGGCCGGGACAGGGGAATACTGAAGCTTTCTTT
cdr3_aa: CASSGPGQGNTEAFF

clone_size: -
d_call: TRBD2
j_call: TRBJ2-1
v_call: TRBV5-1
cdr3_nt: TGCGCCAGCAGCTCTCCTACTACTAGCGGGGGGCCCAATGAGCAGTTCTTC
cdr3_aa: CASSSPTTSGGPNEQFF

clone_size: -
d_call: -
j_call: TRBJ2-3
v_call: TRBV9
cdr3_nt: TGTGCCAGCAGCGTAACGGGAGTGGCCCCAGATACGCAGTATTTT
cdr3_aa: CASSVTGVAPDTQYF

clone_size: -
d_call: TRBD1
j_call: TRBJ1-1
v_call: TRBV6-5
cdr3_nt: TGTGCCAGCAGTCCCTGGACAGGGGGTGAAGCTTTCTTT
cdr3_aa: CASSPWTGGEAFF

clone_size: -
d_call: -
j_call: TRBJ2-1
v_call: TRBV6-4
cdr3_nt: TGTGCCAGCAGTGTCCCCCCCTACTGGGACATATACAATGAGCAGTTCTTC
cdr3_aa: CASSVPPYWDIYNEQFF

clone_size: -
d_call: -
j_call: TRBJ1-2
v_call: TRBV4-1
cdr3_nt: TGCGCCAGCAGCCAAGAAGGGGGTTTTGGATATGGCTACACCTTC
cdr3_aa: CASSQEGGFGYGYTF

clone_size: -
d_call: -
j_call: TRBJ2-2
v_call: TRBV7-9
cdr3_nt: TGTGCCAGCAGCCCTCGAGAAACCGGGGAGCTGTTTTTT
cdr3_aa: CASSPRETGELFF